These 21 T cell receptor beta chains share one sample of origin, sequenced in a study of read filtering for tumor transcriptome and immune sequencing (dated by TCRdb to 2018 to 2021). Sequenced using an Illumina HiSeq 4000. The Immunoverse kit was used to build TCR libraries from around 420 ng RNA, with molecular barcoded adaptors covering alpha/delta and beta/gamma chains. Starting from the raw public reads, TCRdb applied fastp trimming at Q25, assembled clones with MiXCR and retained in-frame beta chains. Identical CDR3 protein sequences are pooled into one entry, listed with their most common genes and DNA. A total of around 30,000 distinct CDR3 sequences appear in this sample, roughly 20% of them only once. Under 20% of the sample goes to the ten largest clones. Sequenced sample: a population of CD138-negative cells sorted from bone marrow. The cell subset or site label, read with the paper, signifies: bone marrow mononuclear cells depleted of CD138+ plasma/myeloma cells by negative magnetic selection. Source of these receptors: a donor aged 40 or older with multiple myeloma.

Ten or more counts support this clonotype. The gene calls are TRBV20-1 and TRBJ2-3; 9 bases align to TRBD2. Germline trimming cut 5 bases from V and 2 bases from J; bases unmatched to any gene: 8. The CDR3 is made up of 15 amino acids. Looked up from germline, CDR1 is DFQATT and CDR2 is SNEGSKA (reference sequence). This chain's CDR3 is CSADERGAATDTQYF. CDR3 coding DNA: TGCAGTGCTGATGAGCGGGGGGCTGCCACAGATACGCAGTATTTT.

This clonotype has a count of ten or more. A read error may produce the germline difference seen at one junction end. The V call is TRBV5-1, the J call TRBJ2-5; the D is unclear. There are 12 residues in the CDR3. Germline V gene data show CDR1 as SGHRS and CDR2 as YFSETQ. This CDR3 is CASSLLGETQYF. The CDR3, as DNA: TGTGCCAGCAGCCTATTAGGAGAGACCCAGTACTTC.

Worth noting for this clonotype: The junction departs from germline at one end; a sequencing error may be responsible. This chain links TRBV10-3 with TRBJ1-1; 7 bases are a match to TRBD1. The CDR3 spans 13 residues. Germline lookup yields CDR1 ENHRY and CDR2 SYGVKD. The CDR3 nucleotides read TGTTCCATCAGTGTCGAGGGGGCGGGTGAAGATTTCTTT. Its translation is CSISVEGAGEDFF.

This clonotype was counted at least ten times. V is TRBV21-1 and J is TRBJ2-1; the table's D call, TRBD2, was not checked against the DNA. TRBV21-1 is reported as a pseudogene. The length of the CDR3 is 17 residues. For the CDR3, the DNA is TGTGCCAGCAGCGTAGGACTAGCGGGAGGGGTCTACAATGAGCAGTTCTTC. Its translation is CASSVGLAGGVYNEQFF.

The sample holds many counts of this clonotype. The chain is built from TRBV5-1 and TRBJ2-7; D possibly corresponds to TRBD1 (5 bases). V gave up 0 bases and J gave up 3 bases, with 13 bases separating them. Germline values: CDR1 SGHRS, CDR2 YFSETQ. The CDR3 covers 15 residues. CDR3 region: CASSLAGWGNYEQYF. The DNA of the CDR3 is TGCGCCAGCAGCTTGGCCGGTTGGGGCAACTACGAGCAGTACTTC.

This clonotype has at least ten counts. This chain joins TRBV20-1 and TRBJ2-7, with 9 bases that match TRBD1. The CDR3 totals 13 residues. The ends lost 3 bases at V and 3 bases at J; junction bases unmatched: 3. CDR1 is DFQATT, CDR2 SNEGSKA, per germline (reference sequence). The CDR3 sequence: CSAREDRGYEQYF. The CDR3 region has the DNA TGCAGTGCTAGGGAGGACAGGGGCTACGAGCAGTACTTC.

The table lists this clonotype with many counts. The V and J genes are TRBV19 and TRBJ1-1; D call uncertain. The CDR3 is made up of 14 amino acids. Germline V gene sequence: CDR1 LNHDA, CDR2 SQIVND (reference sequence). Trimming took 1 base from V and 0 from J, leaving 6 bases between them. The CDR3 here is CASSIGHMNTEAFF. For the CDR3, the DNA is TGTGCCAGTAGTATAGGACATATGAACACTGAAGCTTTCTTT.

This clonotype was found a few times. Possible read error: a much larger clone is one base away. The conserved phenylalanine or tryptophan is not found at the CDR3 terminus, so this likely reflects a read error. No DNA is shown, since the ends of the CDR3 on it are uncertain; the CDR3 is the one TCRdb lists. The rearrangement links TRBV10-3 to TRBJ2-3; the table's D gene call, TRBD2, was not cross checked with the DNA. The CDR3 length is 12 residues, termini included. Germline CDR1 is ENHRY and CDR2 is SYGVKD. CDR3 amino acids: CAISEGGTSGTY.

This clonotype was recorded only once. This clone may be a read error of a much larger clone one base away. The V call is TRBV12-3 or TRBV12-4, the J call TRBJ1-5; D may be TRBD1 (6 bases). Trimming left V 6 bases short and J 0 bases short, with 15 bases between. The CDR3 is made up of 16 amino acids. The CDR3 nucleotides are TGTGCCAGCAGCACCAGGGGTTGGGATAGCAATCAGCCCCAGCATTTT. Protein: CASSTRGWDSNQPQHF.

This clonotype has ten or more counts. The gene calls are TRBV3-1 and TRBJ2-1, with D hard to call. Trimming pared 4 bases from V and 4 bases from J, leaving 17 bases between. Germline CDR1 LGHDT, CDR2 YNNKEL (reference sequence). This CDR3 comprises 16 residues. In nucleotides, the CDR3 is TGTGCCAGCAGCCTCCTATTCCGGACGGATTACAATGAGCAGTTCTTC. It specifies CASSLLFRTDYNEQFF.

This clonotype has at least ten counts. The V and J genes are TRBV9 and TRBJ2-1; no reliable D call. CDR3 length: 14 residues. The germline gives CDR1 SGDLS, CDR2 YYNGEE. Trimming removed 6 bases at V and 5 bases at J, with 15 bases between. Here the CDR3 DNA reads TGTGCCAGCACTCCTCCGGACGGAAACAATGAGCAGTTCTTC. This sequence encodes CASTPPDGNNEQFF. Full variable domain (remainder filled in from reference TRBV9 and TRBJ2-1): DSGVTQTPKHLITATGQRVTLRCSPRSGDLSVYWYQQSLDQGLQFLIQYYNGEERAKGNILERFSAQQFPDLHSELNLSSLELGDSALYFCASTPPDGNNEQFFGPGTRLTVL.

Concerning this clonotype itself: One junction end does not reproduce the germline sequence, and a read error may be involved. This chain links TRBV3-1 with TRBJ2-2; D is uncertain. Germline V CDR1 and CDR2: LGHDT, YNNKEL (reference sequence). This CDR3 is built from 15 residues. The CDR3 is CANSQDSVMDGELFF. In DNA form, the CDR3 reads TGTGCCAACAGCCAAGATTCTGTAATGGATGGGGAGCTGTTTTTT.

At least ten counts were recorded for this clonotype. This chain uses TRBV6-1 with TRBJ2-7; D could derive from TRBD1 or TRBD2 (5 bases each). The V gene lost 5 bases and the J gene lost 6 bases, with 11 bases spanning the gap. This CDR3 has 12 amino acids. CDR1 is MNHNS, CDR2 SASEGT, per germline. CDR3 coding DNA: TGTGCCAGCAGTAGACCAGGGACCGAGCAGTACTTC. Protein product: CASSRPGTEQYF.

In this sample, this clonotype turned up many times. The chain employs TRBV3-1 and TRBJ1-4; 8 positions match TRBD1. This CDR3 contains 15 residues. V was clipped by 3 bases and J by 4 bases; unmatched bases: 4. The germline CDR1 and CDR2 sequences are LGHDT and YNNKEL (reference sequence). Written as DNA, the CDR3 is TGTGCCAGCAGCCACGGGACAGGACTTAATGAAAAACTGTTTTTT. It specifies CASSHGTGLNEKLFF.

This clonotype was observed at least ten times. V usage is TRBV4-2 and J usage is TRBJ2-2; D is possibly TRBD2 (5 bases). The CDR3 runs 15 residues. CDR1 and CDR2 from the germline V gene are LGHNA and YNFKEQ. V dropped 4 bases and J dropped 5 bases, with 14 bases sitting between them. The DNA for the CDR3 is TGTGCCAGCAGCCCGGCGGGTCGGCTGACCGGGGAGCTGTTTTTT. It yields the protein CASSPAGRLTGELFF.

Notes on this clonotype: Being one base from a much bigger clone, this may be a read error. The chain carries TRBV4-1 and TRBJ1-2, with D unclear. Per the germline V gene, CDR1 is MGHRA and CDR2 is YSYEKL. This CDR3 has 13 residues. CDR3 coding DNA: TGCGCCGGCAGCCAAGATAGTCGCCCGCCATGGACCTTC. Residues: CAGSQDSRPPWTF.

This clonotype was recorded many times. The CDR3 sequence: CASNYPIGNEQFF. DNA for the CDR3: TGTGCCAGCAACTATCCAATTGGCAATGAGCAGTTCTTC. This chain links TRBV7-9 with TRBJ2-1; D uncertain. V was trimmed by 7 bases and J by 6 bases, leaving 13 bases between them. This CDR3 spans 13 amino acids. The germline V gene has CDR1 SEHNR and CDR2 FQNEAQ (reference sequence).

This clonotype was counted at least ten times. The chain couples TRBV20-1 to TRBJ2-7; 9 bases match TRBD2. V shed 1 base and J 6 bases; nucleotides not matched to a gene: 7. CDR3 length: 14 amino acids. CDR1 is DFQATT and CDR2 is SNEGSKA in the germline V gene (reference sequence). CDR3 DNA sequence: TGCAGTGCTAGAGGGGGCGGGAGGGCGTCCGAGCAGTACTTC. This sequence encodes CSARGGGRASEQYF.

This clonotype was observed at least ten times. The rearrangement uses TRBV19 and TRBJ2-7, with TRBD1 as a possible D gene (6 bases). Germline lookup yields CDR1 LNHDA and CDR2 SQIVND (reference sequence). The CDR3 runs to 14 residues. Trimming pared 1 base from V and 1 base from J, leaving 8 bases between. Written as DNA, the CDR3 is TGTGCCAGTAGTATAGGAGGGGGATCCTACGAGCAGTACTTC. Protein product: CASSIGGGSYEQYF.

As for this clonotype: A clone one base away is much larger, so this may be a read error. The chain recombines TRBV27 with TRBJ1-4; 9 bases are a match to TRBD1. The length of the CDR3 is 15 residues. Germline CDR1 is MNHEY and CDR2 is SMNVEV (reference sequence). In DNA form, the CDR3 reads TGTGCCAGCAGTTCGACAGGGGGTTGGGCAGATACGCGGTATTTT. Amino acid sequence: CASSSTGGWADTRYF.

In this sample, this clonotype turned up many times. The V call is TRBV9, the J call TRBJ2-3, with unresolved D. With 4 bases removed from V and 0 bases from J, the gap between germline ends came to 12 bases. This CDR3 is built from 15 residues. In germline, CDR1 is SGDLS, CDR2 YYNGEE. CDR3: CASSRERASTDTQYF. DNA of the CDR3: TGTGCCAGCAGCCGAGAACGGGCTAGCACAGATACGCAGTATTTT.